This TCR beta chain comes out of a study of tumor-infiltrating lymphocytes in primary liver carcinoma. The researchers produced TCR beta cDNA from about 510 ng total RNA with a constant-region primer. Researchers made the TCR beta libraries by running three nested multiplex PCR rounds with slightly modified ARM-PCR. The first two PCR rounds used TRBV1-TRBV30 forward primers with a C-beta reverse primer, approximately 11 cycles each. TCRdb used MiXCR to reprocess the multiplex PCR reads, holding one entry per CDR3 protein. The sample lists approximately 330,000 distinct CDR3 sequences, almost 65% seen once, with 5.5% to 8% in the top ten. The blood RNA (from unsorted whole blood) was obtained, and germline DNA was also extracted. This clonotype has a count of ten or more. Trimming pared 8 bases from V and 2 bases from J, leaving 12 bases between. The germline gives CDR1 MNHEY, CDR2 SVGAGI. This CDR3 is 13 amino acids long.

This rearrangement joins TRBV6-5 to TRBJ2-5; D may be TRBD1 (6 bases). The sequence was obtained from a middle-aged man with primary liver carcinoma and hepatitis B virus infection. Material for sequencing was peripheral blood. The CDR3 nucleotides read TGTGCCAGCGGATTCGGACAGCAAGAGACCCAGTACTTC. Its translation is CASGFGQQETQYF.